A selection of T cell receptor beta chains follows, all from one sample in a study of cytomegalovirus exposure and HLA in healthy donors. The repertoire was sequenced with immunoSEQ multiplex PCR; TCRdb's copy has only in-frame clones and lacks some. The sample carries about 200,000 clones, roughly 84% recorded once. The material sequenced was PBMCs. These receptors originate from a woman aged 25 to 39 in good health and CMV-seropositive. CDR3s include the opening cysteine and the closing phenylalanine or tryptophan.

v_call cdr3_aa
TRBV21-1 CASSRRGGPLYNEQFF
TRBV2 CASRGHVSSYEQYF
TRBV5-1 CASSWTSGAEQFF
TRBV9 CASRGDSLYTF
TRBV28 CASSLDRGYTF
TRBV5-1 CASSLLGSEAYEQYF
TRBV5-4 CASSPESLGGGWNEQFF
TRBV29-1 CSVGIARRSTDTQYF
TRBV5-8 CASSSIPGGGQPQHF
TRBV29-1 CSVWDRGTQTQYF
TRBV29-1 CSVLQSNYGYTF
TRBV7-7 CASSPGQGLNEKLFF
TRBV4-2 CASSLGQGDEQYF
TRBV29-1 CSVEYRGQGTDTQYF
TRBV9 CASSVASSGSSNEQFF
TRBV15 CATSRTGSYGYTF
TRBV7-9 CASSTGDRAYEKLFF
TRBV6-5 CASSSGGATNEKLFF
TRBV30 CAWAPGGYYGYTF
TRBV2 CASSTGLLLTDTQYF
TRBV6-1 CASSENTGSGANVLTF
TRBV9 CASSVAALQGASGYGYTF
TRBV9 CASSVGPSGNYEQYF
TRBV7-6 CASSRNMNTEAFF
TRBV15 CATSSDSGSSYNEQFF
TRBV6-4 CASSEGGAPYYGYTF
TRBV15 CATSTMAGTHYNEQFF
TRBV5-5 CASSLVGGTSYEQYF
TRBV20-1 CRGGSPAEAFF
TRBV7-8 CASSLRLQETQYF
TRBV6-1 CASSEGVGGYSYEQYF
TRBV6-5 CASNAGTGLALGYTF
TRBV7-9 CASSLVPSTDTQYF
TRBV2 CASSDSAGGQPNTEAFF
TRBV15 CATSRGLAGDTQYF
TRBV5-4 CASSFRDRAREKLFF
TRBV9 CASSPGGQKGNTIYF
TRBV6-5 CASSRDLSTDTQYF
TRBV7-7 CASSQQLAGETGELFF
TRBV6-5 CASSYTGLSGGYTF
TRBV9 CASSVPSLGSSYNEQFF
TRBV6-1 CASRPGGEKLFF
TRBV5-1 CASSDGWSGTGELFF
TRBV9 CASSDENYGYTF
TRBV5-1 CASSLMGLSTDTQYF
TRBV27 CASRRRDTDTQYF
TRBV7-6 CASSLGGREAPYEQYF
TRBV5-4 CASSLGPAGNYEQYF
TRBV11-3 CASGRTSNTEAFF
TRBV9 CASSVAAGGPYEQYF
TRBV5-1 CASSLDVRGELFF